One and the same sample provided the 10 T cell receptor beta chains below, sequenced in a study of blood T cells in healthy people across ages. For the second PCR, which ran for roughly 6 to 11 cycles, a sample-barcoded 5' primer and a J-beta primer mix were used. TCRdb processed the 5' RACE reads anew with MiXCR; each CDR3 protein has one entry. Among 1.5 million to 2 million distinct CDR3 sequences listed, just under 50% were seen once. The specimen sequenced was blood. These receptors were collected from a woman aged 40 to 49 in good health.

The V gene is TRBV20-1, the J gene TRBJ1-2; 9 bases match TRBD1. This CDR3 has 16 amino acids. The germline V gene has CDR1 DFQATT and CDR2 SNEGSKA (reference sequence). The trim removed 5 bases at V and 8 bases at J, leaving 18 bases unmatched. The CDR3 loop is CSAPPDTGGWSGGYTF. The CDR3 nucleotides read TGCAGTGCTCCGCCGGATACAGGGGGCTGGTCGGGAGGCTACACCTTC.

CDR3 nucleotides: TGCGCCAGCAGCCAGGACGTTAGCGGGGGGGTGAATGAGCAGTTCTTC. This encodes CASSQDVSGGVNEQFF. The rearrangement uses TRBV4-1 and TRBJ2-1; 11 bases line up with TRBD2. The CDR3 extends over 16 amino acids. J gave up 7 bases and V 3 bases, and 8 bases lay outside the gene matches. The germline gives CDR1 MGHRA, CDR2 YSYEKL.

This clonotype was recorded only once. A much larger clone lies a single base off, so this may be a read error. The J gene is TRBJ2-5, the V gene TRBV6-5; 7 positions agree with TRBD2. The CDR3 extends over 14 amino acids. Germline CDR1 is MNHEY and CDR2 is SVGAGI. The DNA of the CDR3 is TGTGCCGGCAGTTACGCCGGGGGAGGGGAGACCCAGTACTTC. Its protein product is CAGSYAGGGETQYF.

This clonotype was observed a handful of times. This rearrangement joins TRBV28 to TRBJ2-7; D assignment may be TRBD1 or TRBD2 (5 bases each). This CDR3 has 14 residues. In germline, CDR1 is MDHEN, CDR2 SYDVKM. Trimming shortened V by 5 bases and J by 3 bases, and 14 bases separated the two germline ends. In DNA, the CDR3 is TGTGCCAGCAGTCGGGACCGGGACCTCTACGAGCAGTACTTC. It codes for CASSRDRDLYEQYF.

In this sample, this clonotype turned up once. V gene TRBV12-3 or TRBV12-4 combines with J gene TRBJ2-3; D might be TRBD1 or TRBD2, each matching 5 bases. The CDR3 spans 14 residues. The ends were cut back, 5 bases at V and 5 bases at J, with 14 bases in the middle. CDR3 bases: TGTGCCAGCAGTATCGATCCGAGGGGAGATACGCAGTATTTT. Its protein product is CASSIDPRGDTQYF.

V usage is TRBV7-2 and J usage is TRBJ1-2, with unresolved D. V was trimmed by 5 bases and J by 4 bases, leaving 20 bases between them. Germline lookup yields CDR1 SGHTA and CDR2 FQGNSA. The CDR3 has 16 residues. CDR3 sequence reads: CASSGRNSADGYGYTF. The DNA for the CDR3 is TGTGCCAGCAGCGGAAGAAATAGTGCGGATGGCTATGGCTACACCTTC.

This clonotype was seen a handful of times. The chain combines TRBV5-1 with TRBJ2-1; 10 nucleotides align to TRBD2. The germline CDR1 and CDR2 sequences are SGHRS and YFSETQ. The V segment lost 0 bases and the J segment 10 bases; nucleotides outside the gene matches: 7. The CDR3 contains 15 residues. The DNA for the CDR3 is TGCGCCAGCAGCTTGGTAGCTCTAGCGGGGGCCGAGCAGTTCTTC. This encodes CASSLVALAGAEQFF.

Of note for this clonotype: At one end, the junction sequence differs from germline, possibly due to a read error. The rearrangement links TRBV12-3 or TRBV12-4 to TRBJ2-6; D perhaps matches TRBD1 (5 bases). This CDR3 has 18 residues. Here the CDR3 reads CASSLTFGQTAGANALTF. CDR3 coding DNA: TGTGCCAGCAGTTTGACGTTTGGGCAGACTGCTGGGGCCAACGCCCTGACTTTC.

J is TRBJ2-5 and V is TRBV20-1; 7 nucleotides agree with TRBD1. The junction had 7 bases not matched to a gene; V was cut back by 3 bases and J by 12 bases. This CDR3 comprises 11 residues. Germline CDR1 and CDR2: DFQATT and SNEGSKA (reference sequence). The CDR3 loop is CSARETGPKYF. CDR3 bases: TGCAGTGCTAGGGAGACAGGGCCGAAGTACTTC.

This rearrangement joins TRBV12-3 or TRBV12-4 to TRBJ1-6, with a possible D match to TRBD1 (5 bases). V was clipped by 1 base and J by 13 bases, with 14 bases between them. This CDR3 has 14 amino acids. The CDR3 DNA sequence: TGTGCCAGCAGTTTAGGGGCAGGGTATGCGCCCCTCCACTTT. Encoded protein: CASSLGAGYAPLHF.